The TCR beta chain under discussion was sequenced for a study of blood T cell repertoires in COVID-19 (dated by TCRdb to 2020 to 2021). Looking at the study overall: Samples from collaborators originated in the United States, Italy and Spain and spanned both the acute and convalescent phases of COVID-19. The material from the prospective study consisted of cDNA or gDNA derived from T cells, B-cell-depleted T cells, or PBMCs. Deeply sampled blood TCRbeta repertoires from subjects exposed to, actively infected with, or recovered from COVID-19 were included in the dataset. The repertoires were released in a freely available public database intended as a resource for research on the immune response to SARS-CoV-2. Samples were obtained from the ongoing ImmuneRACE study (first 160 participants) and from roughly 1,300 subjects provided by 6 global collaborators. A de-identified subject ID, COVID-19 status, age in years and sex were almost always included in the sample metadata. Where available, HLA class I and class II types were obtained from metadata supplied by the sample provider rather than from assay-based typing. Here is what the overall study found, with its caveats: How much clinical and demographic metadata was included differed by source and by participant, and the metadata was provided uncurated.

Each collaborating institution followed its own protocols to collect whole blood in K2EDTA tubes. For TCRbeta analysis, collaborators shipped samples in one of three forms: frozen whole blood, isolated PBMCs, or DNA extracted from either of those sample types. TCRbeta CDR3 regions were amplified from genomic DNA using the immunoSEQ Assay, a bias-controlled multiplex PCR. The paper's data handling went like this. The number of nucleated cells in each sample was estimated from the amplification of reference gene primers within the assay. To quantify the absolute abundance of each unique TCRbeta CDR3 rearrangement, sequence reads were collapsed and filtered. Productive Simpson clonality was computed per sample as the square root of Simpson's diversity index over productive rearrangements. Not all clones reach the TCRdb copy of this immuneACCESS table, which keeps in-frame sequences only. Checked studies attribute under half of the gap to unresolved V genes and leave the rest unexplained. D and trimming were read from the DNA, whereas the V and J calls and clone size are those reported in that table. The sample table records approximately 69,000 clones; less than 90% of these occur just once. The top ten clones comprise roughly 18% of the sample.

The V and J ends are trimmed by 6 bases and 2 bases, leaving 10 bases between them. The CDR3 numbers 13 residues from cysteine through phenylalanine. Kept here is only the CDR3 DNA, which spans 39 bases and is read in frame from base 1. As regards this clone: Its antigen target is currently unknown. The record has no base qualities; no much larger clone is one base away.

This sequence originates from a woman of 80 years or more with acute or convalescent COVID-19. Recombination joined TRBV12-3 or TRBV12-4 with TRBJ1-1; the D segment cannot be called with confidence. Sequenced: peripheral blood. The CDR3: CASSPLSNTEAFF. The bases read TGTGCCAGCAGCCCCTTGAGTAACACTGAAGCTTTCTTT.